This note documents a single T cell receptor (beta chain) sequence. Its antigen is unidentified. The CDR3 is cut off 3 residues early in the read; its end comes from the germline J gene. This specimen belongs to a study of Tregs in tolerant kidney transplant recipients. The CDR3 consists of 17 residues. Germline-derived CDR1 and CDR2 are MNHEY and SVGEGT. The V and J ends lost 3 bases and 1 base respectively, with 16 bases between them. CD4+CD25+CD127- Tregs, CD4+CD25- non-Tregs, CD4 and CD8 cells were sorted. Findings of the study overall: The small number of patients limits these findings pending further validation. Nucleotide sequences could not be compared across some patients' samples due to primer changes.

Profiled with immunoSEQ multiplex PCR; TCRdb holds only in-frame clones, not every one. Its clone listing holds around 33,000 clones. The TCR originated in a human donor who received a combined kidney and bone marrow transplant. The J gene is TRBJ2-1, the V gene TRBV6-2 or TRBV6-3, with D perhaps TRBD1 (6 bases). This specimen consisted of CD8+ T cells from blood, obtained before the transplant. The covered CDR3 bases are TGTGCCAGCAGTTATGGGCCGGCAGGGGTATCCTACAATGAG. Translation: CASSYGPAGVSYNE. The whole CDR3 region reads CASSYGPAGVSYNEQFF.